Sample share makes the clone carrying this T cell receptor beta chain medium-sized. Antigen: not known. PBMCs were not maintained or expanded in culture before analysis. This specimen belongs to a study of neoadjuvant anti-PD-1 for oral cavity cancer. The CDR3 sequence is 15 residues long. Germline lookup yields CDR1 SGHDN and CDR2 FVKESK. V was pared by 4 bases and J by 4 bases, with 16 bases between. The data were produced by immunoSEQ multiplex PCR, yet TCRdb's version contains in-frame clones alone and is incomplete. This table holds roughly 60,000 clones, more than 60% found once. Overall study results and limits: After neoadjuvant nivolumab, PBMC T cell clonality was significantly higher in non-responders than responders.

The sample was PBMCs, taken before nivolumab (anti-PD-1) treatment. This clonotype originated in a person between 35 and 79 years old with oral cavity squamous cell carcinoma. J is TRBJ1-1 and V is TRBV14; perhaps TRBD1 as D (6 bases). As DNA, the CDR3 is TGTGCCAGCAGCCTAAGCGGAGGAGGGGGCACTGAAGCTTTCTTT. It yields the protein CASSLSGGGGTEAFF.